What follows are 8 T cell receptor beta chains derived from one specimen sequenced in a study of shared clonotypes between healthy human individuals. Assay used: immunoSEQ multiplex PCR; TCRdb lists only in-frame clones, some missing. The table shows over a million clones, with over 95% occurring only once. Sequenced material: naive CD4+ T cells sorted from blood. The subset: CD45RA+ positively selected. The receptor source for this set is a man aged 25 to 40 in good health.

The V call is TRBV9, the J call TRBJ1-1; 8 positions agree with TRBD1. Germline values: CDR1 SGDLS, CDR2 YYNGEE. The CDR3 covers 15 residues. V was pared by 3 bases and J by 6 bases, with 10 bases of the junction left unmatched. In DNA form, the CDR3 reads TGTGCCAGCAGCGGGCGGACGGACAGGGTTGCTGAAGCTTTCTTT. As protein: CASSGRTDRVAEAFF.

This clone appeared a single time. The chain employs TRBV28 and TRBJ1-2, with no clear D. The germline gives CDR1 MDHEN, CDR2 SYDVKM. Trimming shortened V by 5 bases and J by 2 bases, and 9 bases separated the two germline ends. This CDR3 is built from 13 residues. This CDR3 is CASSQDENYGYTF. The CDR3 region has the DNA TGTGCCAGCAGTCAAGACGAGAACTATGGCTACACCTTC.

The gene calls are TRBV6-1 and TRBJ2-5, with D maybe TRBD2 (5 bases). Trimming cost V 2 bases and J 5 bases, with 18 bases left between them. The CDR3 runs 16 residues. Germline V gene data show CDR1 as MNHNS and CDR2 as SASEGT. The CDR3 sequence: CASSEYSLNRGETQYF. CDR3 coding DNA: TGTGCCAGCAGTGAATACTCACTCAATCGGGGTGAGACCCAGTACTTC.

In DNA form, the CDR3 reads TGCAGCGTCGCCGACAGGGTCGGAGAGACCCAGTACTTC. The encoded protein is CSVADRVGETQYF. The J gene is TRBJ2-5, the V gene TRBV29-1; TRBD1 aligns across 7 bases. J gave up 4 bases and V 6 bases, and 8 bases lay outside the gene matches. The CDR3 is 13 amino acids. Germline assignment: CDR1 SQVTM and CDR2 ANQGSEA.

The chain combines TRBV5-4 with TRBJ2-4; the match to TRBD1 covers 7 bases. This CDR3 has 13 amino acids. The ends lost 4 bases at V and 11 bases at J; junction bases unmatched: 9. Per germline, CDR1 SGHNT and CDR2 YYREEE (reference sequence). The CDR3 bases are TGTGCCAGCAGCCAACAACAGGGGAAGGTTCAGTACTTC. Residues: CASSQQQGKVQYF.

The chain employs TRBV14 and TRBJ1-2; D is unclear. CDR1 and CDR2 (germline): SGHDN, FVKESK. CDR3 length equals 13 residues. Trimming took 1 base from V and 4 from J, leaving 7 bases between them. CDR3 coding DNA: TGTGCCAGCAGCCAAGCGAGTCTCTATGGCTACACCTTC. Its translation: CASSQASLYGYTF.

The V gene is TRBV25-1, the J gene TRBJ1-1, with 11 bases that match TRBD1. Germline lookup yields CDR1 MGHDK and CDR2 SYGVNS. The CDR3 loop spans 15 amino acids. V dropped 8 bases and J dropped 5; count of bases not matched to a gene: 10. CDR3 sequence reads: CASQDRGRPRTEAFF. CDR3 coding DNA: TGTGCCAGCCAGGACAGGGGGCGGCCGCGGACTGAAGCTTTCTTT. Looking up the rest from reference TRBV25-1 and TRBJ1-1 gives the full variable domain: EADIYQTPRYLVIGTGKKITLECSQTMGHDKMYWYQQDPGMELHLIHYSYGVNSTEKGDLSSESTVSRIRTEHFPLTLESARPSHTSQYLCASQDRGRPRTEAFFGQGTRLTVV.

The chain links TRBV27 to TRBJ2-5; D assignment may be TRBD1 or TRBD2 (6 bases each). The CDR3 covers 14 residues. Germline-derived CDR1 and CDR2 are MNHEY and SMNVEV (reference sequence). V lost 5 bases to trimming and J lost 5 bases, with 15 bases between them. The CDR3 DNA follows: TGTGCCAGCAGTCTAAATCAGGGGAGGGAGACCCAGTACTTC. Amino acids: CASSLNQGRETQYF.